The next 25 T cell receptor beta chains were all read from a single sample in a study of T cells after yellow fever vaccination. TCRdb used MiXCR to reprocess the 5' RACE reads, holding one entry per CDR3 protein. The table lists approximately 510,000 distinct CDR3 sequences, around a fifth of them singletons. The specimen comprised PBMCs, sampled roughly 20 days after the first yellow fever vaccination. All receptors derive from a man aged 18 to 30 who received the YFV17D yellow fever vaccine.

The V and J genes are TRBV4-1 and TRBJ2-7; D not resolved. V lost 0 bases, J lost 4 bases, and 10 bases lay in between. The germline V gene has CDR1 MGHRA and CDR2 YSYEKL. The CDR3 sequence is 14 residues long. The CDR3 reads CASSQERTDYEQYF. As DNA, the CDR3 is TGCGCCAGCAGCCAAGAGCGGACCGATTACGAGCAGTACTTC.

The CDR3 loop is CASSELGSAYEQYF. CDR3 in DNA: TGTGCCAGCAGTGAATTAGGGTCAGCGTACGAGCAGTACTTC. The gene calls are TRBV25-1 and TRBJ2-7, with D unclear. Germline V gene lookup returns CDR1 MGHDK and CDR2 SYGVNS. Trimming took off 1 base at V and 4 bases at J, with 11 bases between the two ends. There are 14 residues in the CDR3.

The chain carries TRBV5-6 and TRBJ1-2; the D gene is possibly TRBD1 (6 bases). V lost 4 bases and J 2 bases, leaving 12 bases between the germline ends. Germline V gene lookup returns CDR1 SGHDT and CDR2 YYEEEE. The CDR3 has 14 amino acids. The CDR3 sequence is CASSRRGQNYGYTF. The CDR3 DNA follows: TGTGCCAGCAGCCGCCGTGGACAGAACTATGGCTACACCTTC.

This clonotype was observed a few times. The J gene is TRBJ1-1, the V gene TRBV6-6, with D hard to call. Trimming cost V 2 bases and J 7 bases, with 8 bases left between them. Germline CDR1 MNHNY, CDR2 SVGAGI (reference sequence). This CDR3 comprises 12 residues. This chain's CDR3 is CASSYGVGEAFF. The CDR3 DNA reads TGTGCCAGCAGTTACGGGGTGGGTGAAGCTTTCTTT.

The chain combines TRBV1 with TRBJ2-2; the D call in the table, TRBD1, was not verified against the DNA. TRBV1 is given as a pseudogene. This CDR3 contains 19 residues. CDR3 in DNA: TGCACCAGCAGCCCTTGGGGGGTAGCGGGGGTTCCCGACACCGGGGAGCTGTTTTTT. It codes for CTSSPWGVAGVPDTGELFF.

V usage is TRBV3-1 and J usage is TRBJ2-1; perhaps D is TRBD1 or TRBD2 (5 bases each). CDR3 length: 17 residues. CDR1 and CDR2 (germline): LGHDT, YNNKEL (reference sequence). Trimming left V 4 bases short and J 0 bases short, with 16 bases between. CDR3 sequence (DNA): TGTGCCAGCAGCCGCCTCGGGGCGCCCAGCTCCTACAATGAGCAGTTCTTC. Protein sequence: CASSRLGAPSSYNEQFF.

This clonotype was seen a few times. Its ends do not fully match the called genes, so a read error is possible. This chain links TRBV4-1 with TRBJ1-2; 7 nucleotides line up with TRBD1. The CDR3 sequence is 13 residues long. Germline CDR1 is MGHRA and CDR2 is YSYEKL. The CDR3 DNA reads TGCGCCAGCAGCCAGTCCGGGGACAGCGACCTTTACTTC. Protein: CASSQSGDSDLYF.

V gene TRBV20-1 combines with J gene TRBJ2-7; TRBD2 is a possible D gene (6 bases). The CDR3 covers 17 residues. The V gene's germline CDR1 is DFQATT and CDR2 SNEGSKA (reference sequence). V lost 3 bases and J 5 bases, leaving 26 bases between the germline ends. The chain's CDR3 is CSARSKQAGLLDDEQYV. The CDR3, as DNA: TGCAGTGCTAGGTCGAAGCAAGCGGGCCTTCTTGATGACGAGCAGTACGTC.

The gene calls are TRBV9 and TRBJ1-6; TRBD1 might be the D (5 bases). The CDR3 is made up of 20 amino acids. The germline V gene encodes CDR1 SGDLS and CDR2 YYNGEE. The V and J ends lost 0 bases and 0 bases respectively, with 19 bases between them. As DNA, the CDR3 is TGTGCCAGCAGCGTAGAGGGGAGGACTCCTAGGAGCTCCTATAATTCACCCCTCCACTTT. This codes for CASSVEGRTPRSSYNSPLHF.

V usage is TRBV6-2 or TRBV6-3 and J usage is TRBJ2-2, with 8 bases matching TRBD2. Germline values: CDR1 MNHEY, CDR2 SVGEGT. The CDR3 spans 16 residues. V was pared by 0 bases and J by 6 bases, with 6 bases of the junction left unmatched. This CDR3 reads CASSYSTGGASGELFF. CDR3 bases: TGTGCCAGCAGTTACTCGACCGGGGGGGCCTCCGGGGAGCTGTTTTTT.

The table lists this clonotype with a few counts. The CDR3 nucleotides are TGTGCCAGCAGCTCCGCCGGCGGGTTGTCTCCCAACGAGCAGTACTTC. This codes for CASSSAGGLSPNEQYF. This chain connects TRBV7-6 to TRBJ2-7; D possibly corresponds to TRBD2 (5 bases). With 4 bases removed from V and 5 bases from J, the gap between germline ends came to 21 bases. This CDR3 region has 16 residues. The germline V gene encodes CDR1 SGHVS and CDR2 FNYEAQ.

The chain uses TRBV5-1 and TRBJ2-3; 12 nucleotides line up with TRBD2. J gave up 3 bases and V 4 bases, and 9 bases lay outside the gene matches. The V gene's germline CDR1 is SGHRS and CDR2 YFSETQ. CDR3 size: 17 residues. The CDR3 spells CASSTLPSGGETDTQYF. The DNA of the CDR3 is TGCGCCAGCAGCACCCTCCCTAGCGGGGGGGAAACAGATACGCAGTATTTT.

This chain links TRBV5-1 with TRBJ2-7; D possibly corresponds to TRBD2 (6 bases). V lost 0 bases, J lost 3 bases, and 13 bases lay in between. The CDR3 consists of 15 residues. The germline V gene encodes CDR1 SGHRS and CDR2 YFSETQ. Here the CDR3 DNA reads TGCGCCAGCAGCTTGGTGGCGGGACCTTTCTACGAGCAGTACTTC. Its protein is CASSLVAGPFYEQYF.

CDR3: CASSQRQGVNEKLFF. CDR3 nucleotides: TGCGCCAGCAGTCAACGACAGGGAGTTAATGAAAAACTGTTTTTT. The rearrangement joins TRBV23-1 to TRBJ1-4; 7 nucleotides line up with TRBD1. TRBV23-1 is annotated as an ORF whose role is uncertain. The CDR3 is 15 amino acids. The junction had 4 bases not matched to a gene; V was cut back by 2 bases and J by 4 bases.

Only a few counts were recorded for this clonotype. This chain joins TRBV9 and TRBJ2-4; D possibly uses TRBD1 or TRBD2 (5 bases each). Germline loops: CDR1 SGDLS, CDR2 YYNGEE. This CDR3 comprises 16 residues. V was shortened by 4 bases and J by 7 bases, with 21 bases between the two germline ends. CDR3 nucleotide sequence: TGTGCCAGCAGCCCAGCCACCGGGACCTTGGCTAACATTCAGTACTTC. This codes for CASSPATGTLANIQYF.

This clonotype came up a few times. The rearrangement links TRBV2 to TRBJ1-6; no definite D call. Germline V gene sequence: CDR1 SNHLY, CDR2 FYNNEI. The V end was cut by 4 bases, the J end by 6 bases, with 10 bases between. There are 14 residues in the CDR3. DNA for the CDR3: TGTGCCAGCAGTGTCGACGGCGGTAATTCACCCCTCCACTTT. This encodes CASSVDGGNSPLHF.

This clonotype was detected only a few times. V and J are TRBV7-8 and TRBJ1-2; no reliable D call. Trimming took 5 bases from V and 0 from J, leaving 16 bases between them. The CDR3 sequence is 16 residues long. In germline, CDR1 is SGHVS, CDR2 FQNEAQ. CDR3 region: CASSIRVPTANYGYTF. For the CDR3, the DNA is TGTGCCAGCAGCATTAGGGTTCCCACAGCTAACTATGGCTACACCTTC.

This clonotype turned up a few times. V usage is TRBV20-1 and J usage is TRBJ2-7; D is ambiguous. This CDR3 comprises 14 residues. Germline V gene sequence: CDR1 DFQATT, CDR2 SNEGSKA (reference sequence). V lost 3 bases and J lost 2, with 14 bases in between. This chain's CDR3 is CSASSQIITYEQYF. The CDR3 DNA reads as TGCAGTGCTAGTTCTCAGATTATTACCTACGAGCAGTACTTC.

The CDR3 DNA reads TGTGCCAGCAGCTTACGGGAGCCGGGGACCCAGTACTTC. Protein product: CASSLREPGTQYF. The V call is TRBV7-9, the J call TRBJ2-5; perhaps TRBD2 as D (6 bases). CDR1 and CDR2 (germline): SEHNR, FQNEAQ (reference sequence). The CDR3 has 13 residues. V was pared by 2 bases and J by 7 bases, with 11 bases between.

This chain links TRBV9 with TRBJ1-2, with D possibly being TRBD1 (6 bases). Germline V gives CDR1 SGDLS, CDR2 YYNGEE. Trimming cost V 3 bases and J 4 bases, with 19 bases left between them. The CDR3 is 16 amino acids. CDR3 in amino acids: CASSGLGQKKTYGYTF. CDR3 DNA: TGTGCCAGCAGCGGATTAGGACAGAAGAAAACCTATGGCTACACCTTC.

This chain links TRBV28 with TRBJ1-4; D is unresolved. This CDR3 is built from 15 residues. The germline V gene encodes CDR1 MDHEN and CDR2 SYDVKM. V lost 4 bases and J 0 bases, leaving 9 bases between the germline ends. CDR3 sequence: CASSSPVATNEKLFF. The CDR3 nucleotides read TGTGCCAGCAGTTCCCCTGTTGCAACTAATGAAAAACTGTTTTTT.

CDR3 amino acids: CSAPPPGLAGTTGELFF. The CDR3 DNA is TGCAGTGCGCCACCTCCGGGACTAGCGGGAACTACCGGGGAGCTGTTTTTT. The chain joins TRBV20-1 to TRBJ2-2; 13 nucleotides line up with TRBD2. CDR3 length: 17 amino acids. The junction had 12 bases not matched to a gene; V was cut back by 6 bases and J by 5 bases. From germline, CDR1 is DFQATT and CDR2 SNEGSKA (reference sequence).

The V call is TRBV5-4, the J call TRBJ2-3, with 12 bases identical to TRBD2. The CDR3 loop spans 16 amino acids. Germline CDR1 reads SGHNT; CDR2 reads YYREEE (reference sequence). The ends lost 4 bases at V and 1 base at J; junction bases unmatched: 4. The CDR3 bases are TGTGCCAGCAGCGGGGGACTAGCGGGCGGCACAGATACGCAGTATTTT. Translation: CASSGGLAGGTDTQYF.

This clonotype came up a few times. The genes are TRBV5-4 and TRBJ2-7, with D perhaps TRBD2 (5 bases). Germline V gene sequence: CDR1 SGHNT, CDR2 YYREEE (reference sequence). The V end was cut by 0 bases, the J end by 5 bases, with 9 bases between. The CDR3 runs 13 residues. DNA for the CDR3: TGTGCCAGCAGCTTGGATCCGGGGAACGAGCAGTACGTC. As protein: CASSLDPGNEQYV.

In this sample, this clonotype turned up a few times. The genes are TRBV12-3 or TRBV12-4 and TRBJ2-5; a possible D gene is TRBD2 (5 bases). Trimming shortened V by 1 base and J by 5 bases, and 11 bases separated the two germline ends. The CDR3 has 14 residues. The CDR3 DNA is TGTGCCAGCAGTTTAGAGGGTAGAGGGGAGACCCAGTACTTC. It is translated as CASSLEGRGETQYF.